Following are 24 T cell receptor beta chains from one sample sequenced in a study of shared clonotypes between healthy human individuals. The assay was immunoSEQ multiplex PCR, and TCRdb's table has in-frame clones only and misses some. In the table there are approximately 500,000 clones, around 79% of which are singletons. Input material: PBMCs. These receptors originate from a woman aged 35 to 49 in good health. Some clones in this sample may be carry-over from other donors' samples.

This chain joins TRBV21-1 and TRBJ1-3; whether TRBD1, the table's D call, matches the DNA was not checked. TRBV21-1 is a documented pseudogene. The CDR3 totals 18 residues. CDR3 bases: TGTGCCAGCAGCCGACGACAGGGGGCTGAATACTCTGGAAACACCATATATTTT. Translating gives CASSRRQGAEYSGNTIYF.

The chain combines TRBV2 with TRBJ1-5, with D possibly being TRBD1 (5 bases). This CDR3 is 13 amino acids long. The germline V gene has CDR1 SNHLY and CDR2 FYNNEI. Trimming shortened V by 7 bases and J by 4 bases, and 11 bases separated the two germline ends. The CDR3 region is CASKGTENQPQHF. The CDR3 DNA reads TGTGCCAGCAAAGGGACTGAAAATCAGCCCCAGCATTTT.

The DNA for the CDR3 is TGTGCCAGCAGCGACGAGCCACCCCCCTACGAGCAGTACTTC. Its translation: CASSDEPPPYEQYF. This chain links TRBV27 with TRBJ2-7, with D hard to call. The CDR3 runs to 14 residues. Germline V gene lookup returns CDR1 MNHEY and CDR2 SMNVEV (reference sequence). Between the trimmed V and J ends, which lost 6 bases and 2 bases, there was a span of 14 bases.

The CDR3 spells CASSESTGVHGKLFF. The CDR3 coding sequence is TGTGCCAGCAGCGAATCGACAGGGGTTCATGGAAAACTGTTTTTT. V gene TRBV9 combines with J gene TRBJ1-4; 8 bases align to TRBD1. V lost 3 bases, J lost 10 bases, and 11 bases stayed unmatched. CDR1 and CDR2 (germline): SGDLS, YYNGEE. This CDR3 contains 15 residues.

To note about this clone: At the DNA level, this CDR3 is encoded by other sequences in the same sample as well. The chain carries TRBV29-1 and TRBJ2-2, with a possible D match to TRBD2 (5 bases). Germline V gene data show CDR1 as SQVTM and CDR2 as ANQGSEA. V was clipped by 6 bases and J by 2 bases, with 10 bases between them. This CDR3 region has 13 residues. The CDR3 protein is CSVRDGNTGELFF. CDR3 nucleotides: TGCAGCGTCCGGGATGGTAACACCGGGGAGCTGTTTTTT.

The gene calls are TRBV28 and TRBJ2-1, with 9 bases lining up with TRBD1. Trimming cost V 5 bases and J 6 bases; bases outside gene matches: 8. CDR3 length: 15 residues. Germline assignment: CDR1 MDHEN and CDR2 SYDVKM. The CDR3 region is CASSAPGQGVNEQFF. CDR3 sequence (DNA): TGTGCCAGCAGTGCTCCGGGACAGGGTGTCAATGAGCAGTTCTTC.

This chain connects TRBV2 to TRBJ2-1; the match to TRBD2 covers 10 bases. Germline CDR1 and CDR2: SNHLY and FYNNEI. J lost 1 base, V lost 6 bases, and 6 bases had no gene match. CDR3 length equals 16 residues. CDR3 DNA: TGTGCCAGCAGGGACCCTAGCGGGAGTTCCTACAATGAGCAGTTCTTC. Translation gives CASRDPSGSSYNEQFF.

CDR3 protein: CASGPRDRLNEQFF. The CDR3 nucleotides are TGTGCCAGCGGACCCCGGGACAGGCTCAATGAGCAGTTCTTC. The rearrangement links TRBV7-9 to TRBJ2-1, with TRBD1 matching over 8 bases. The germline CDR1 and CDR2 sequences are SEHNR and FQNEAQ (reference sequence). This CDR3 comprises 14 residues. The J segment lost 6 bases and the V segment lost 8 bases, leaving 9 bases of the junction unmatched. The complete variable domain, with remaining parts taken from reference TRBV7-9 and TRBJ2-1, reads DTGVSQNPRHKITKRGQNVTFRCDPISEHNRLYWYRQTLGQGPEFLTYFQNEAQLEKSRLLSDRFSAERPKGSFSTLEIQRTEQGDSAMYLCASGPRDRLNEQFFGPGTRLTVL.

This clone was detected ten times or more. The chain has TRBV5-8 and TRBJ1-1, with D unclear. Trimming cost V 6 bases and J 0 bases, with 6 bases left between them. The germline gives CDR1 SGHTS, CDR2 YDEGEE. CDR3 length: 12 amino acids. CDR3 in amino acids: CASITLNTEAFF. Written as DNA, the CDR3 is TGTGCCAGCATCACCTTGAACACTGAAGCTTTCTTT.

This clone was observed once. J is TRBJ2-3 and V is TRBV15; D unresolved. CDR1 and CDR2 (germline): LNHNV, YYDKDF (reference sequence). Trimming pared 7 bases from V and 2 bases from J, leaving 10 bases between. The CDR3 runs 13 residues. The CDR3: CATKNRNTDTQYF. The CDR3 DNA reads TGTGCCACCAAAAATAGAAACACAGATACGCAGTATTTT.

The V and J genes are TRBV2 and TRBJ1-2, with D possibly TRBD1 on 6 matching bases. Germline-derived CDR1 and CDR2 are SNHLY and FYNNEI. The CDR3 totals 13 residues. V was shortened by 1 base and J by 7 bases, with 10 bases between the two germline ends. Here the CDR3 reads CASSEDREVGYTF. The CDR3, as DNA: TGTGCCAGCAGTGAAGACAGGGAGGTTGGCTACACCTTC.

The chain carries TRBV9 and TRBJ2-7; D possibly corresponds to TRBD1 (5 bases). This CDR3 contains 16 residues. Germline CDR1 is SGDLS and CDR2 is YYNGEE. V lost 3 bases to trimming and J lost 4 bases, with 20 bases between them. The chain's CDR3 is CASSAHYVKGFYEQYF. In nucleotides, the CDR3 is TGTGCCAGCAGCGCCCACTACGTTAAGGGGTTTTACGAGCAGTACTTC.

This clone came up a few times. The chain combines TRBV4-1 with TRBJ2-1, with TRBD2 as a possible D gene (6 bases). CDR3 length: 15 amino acids. Germline V gene data show CDR1 as MGHRA and CDR2 as YSYEKL. Trimming stripped 0 bases from V and 7 bases from J, with 13 bases between. Here the CDR3 reads CASSQDGGMRNEQFF. The CDR3 nucleotides read TGCGCCAGCAGCCAAGACGGGGGTATGAGAAATGAGCAGTTCTTC.

Ten or more counts support this clone. The rearrangement uses TRBV7-2 and TRBJ2-7; 9 nucleotides agree with TRBD2. Germline values: CDR1 SGHTA, CDR2 FQGNSA. The CDR3 has 18 amino acids. Germline trimming cut 5 bases from V and 3 bases from J; bases unmatched to any gene: 17. The CDR3 bases are TGTGCCAGCAGCCTAGGGGGGTATCGAGGACTAGCGAGCTACGAGCAGTACTTC. It specifies CASSLGGYRGLASYEQYF.

The chain employs TRBV6-1 and TRBJ1-5; D unclear. Between the trimmed V and J ends, which lost 4 bases and 1 base, there was a span of 17 bases. The CDR3 covers 17 residues. Germline loops: CDR1 MNHNS, CDR2 SASEGT. CDR3 nucleotides: TGTGCCAGCAGTGGGCCAGGCGGTGGGCGCAGCAATCAGCCCCAGCATTTT. It codes for CASSGPGGGRSNQPQHF.

In the case of this clone: An end of the junction differs from the germline gene, which may be a read error. This sequence joins TRBV7-7 and TRBJ2-1; 7 nucleotides line up with TRBD2. CDR1 and CDR2 from the germline V gene are SSHAT and FNYEAQ (reference sequence). The CDR3 runs to 15 residues. In nucleotides, the CDR3 is TGTGCTAGCAGCTTAGGGGCGGGAGTGTACAATGAGCAGTTCTTC. Amino acid sequence: CASSLGAGVYNEQFF.

V is TRBV5-4 and J is TRBJ2-5; 12 bases line up with TRBD2. This CDR3 has 14 amino acids. With 4 bases clipped from V and 5 bases from J, the junction kept 3 bases outside the gene matches. In germline, CDR1 is SGHNT, CDR2 YYREEE (reference sequence). The CDR3 sequence: CASSPGTSGETQYF. For the CDR3, the DNA is TGTGCCAGCAGCCCAGGGACTAGCGGGGAGACCCAGTACTTC.

This rearrangement joins TRBV6-1 to TRBJ1-5, with D hard to call. This CDR3 region has 16 residues. Germline CDR1 MNHNS, CDR2 SASEGT. V lost 0 bases to trimming and J lost 5 bases, with 14 bases between them. The CDR3 DNA reads as TGTGCCAGCAGTGAAGCGCTTCAGGTAGGCCATCAGCCCCAGCATTTT. Its protein product is CASSEALQVGHQPQHF.

The chain couples TRBV2 to TRBJ2-5; D remains unclear. This CDR3 is 13 amino acids long. Germline V CDR1 and CDR2: SNHLY, FYNNEI. V was shortened by 2 bases and J by 4 bases, with 8 bases between the two germline ends. CDR3 amino acids: CASSEWARETQYF. The CDR3 coding sequence is TGTGCCAGCAGTGAATGGGCTAGAGAGACCCAGTACTTC.

Points on this clone: It differs at one base from a far larger clone, so likely a read error. The V gene is TRBV5-4, the J gene TRBJ2-3; 13 bases match TRBD2. The CDR3 contains 16 residues. In germline, CDR1 is SGHNT, CDR2 YYREEE (reference sequence). V was pared by 5 bases and J by 5 bases, with 8 bases of the junction left unmatched. The CDR3 bases are TGTGCCAGCAGGCGGACTAGCGGGGGCCCCGAAGATACGCAGTATTTT. Protein product: CASRRTSGGPEDTQYF. The variable domain in full, with the rest retrieved from reference TRBV5-4 and TRBJ2-3, is ETGVTQSPTHLIKTRGQQVTLRCSSQSGHNTVSWYQQALGQGPQFIFQYYREEENGRGNFPPRFSGLQFPNYSSELNVNALELDDSALYLCASRRTSGGPEDTQYFGPGTRLTVL.

The chain joins TRBV5-1 to TRBJ2-2; TRBD2 matches 11 bases. Trimming took 4 bases from V and 5 from J; bases not matched to a gene: 7. Germline values: CDR1 SGHRS, CDR2 YFSETQ. This CDR3 has 16 residues. CDR3 sequence (DNA): TGCGCCAGCAGCGGTCTAGCGGGAGGAAATACCGGGGAGCTGTTTTTT. Translation: CASSGLAGGNTGELFF.

The chain uses TRBV6-4 and TRBJ2-3; D ambiguous. Germline V gene data show CDR1 as MRHNA and CDR2 as SNTAGT. Trimming shortened V by 11 bases and J by 0 bases, and 12 bases separated the two germline ends. The CDR3 consists of 13 residues. CDR3 sequence: CAVAASSTDTQYF. For the CDR3, the DNA is TGTGCCGTCGCCGCGTCCAGCACAGATACGCAGTATTTT.

The gene calls are TRBV5-1 and TRBJ2-7, with 7 bases lining up with TRBD1. CDR1 SGHRS and CDR2 YFSETQ come from the germline V gene. The CDR3 contains 14 residues. Trimming removed 5 bases from V and 2 bases from J; junction bases left unmatched: 7. The CDR3 DNA reads as TGCGCCAGCAGGAGGACAGGAGAGACCTACGAGCAGTACTTC. This translates into CASRRTGETYEQYF.

For the CDR3, the DNA is TGTGCCAGCAGCTTACGACTAGCGGGATCCTACAATGAGCAGTTCTTC. This codes for CASSLRLAGSYNEQFF. The chain uses TRBV5-8 and TRBJ2-1, with TRBD2 identical over 11 bases. Germline trimming cut 2 bases from V and 1 base from J; bases unmatched to any gene: 2. Germline values: CDR1 SGHTS, CDR2 YDEGEE. This CDR3 has 16 residues.